These T cell receptor beta chains were read from a single sample in a study of T cells in Graves' hyperthyroidism and ophthalmopathy. TCRdb reprocessed the multiplex PCR reads via MiXCR and lists one record per CDR3 protein. The sample consists of hundreds of thousands of distinct CDR3 sequences, over 15% of them appearing once. Sequenced material: blood. The receptors originated from a woman aged 18-35 years with Graves' hyperthyroidism. Each CDR3 is given with its conserved first and last residue. A D gene is named only where the DNA matches it firmly. The size entry is marked missing in some rows and otherwise reads once, few, many or a size class.

d_call,v_call,j_call,clone_size,cdr3_nt,cdr3_aa
NA,TRBV7-8,TRBJ2-1,few,TGTGCCAGCAGCTCTCTCCTGTCTCATAATGAGCAGTTCTTC,CASSSLLSHNEQFF
TRBD1,TRBV12-5,TRBJ1-2,few,TGTGCTAGTGGTCGGGACAGTCACTATGGCTACACCTTC,CASGRDSHYGYTF
TRBD1,TRBV20-1,TRBJ1-2,NA,TGCAGTGCTAGCACGCCACCTCGGGACAGGGATAAGGCTAACTATGGCTACACCTTC,CSASTPPRDRDKANYGYTF
NA,TRBV6-5,TRBJ1-2,many,TGTGCCAGCAGGCAGGGGATGGATGGCTACACCTTC,CASRQGMDGYTF
NA,TRBV18,TRBJ2-7,few,TGTGCCAGCTCACTAGACAGGTGGTACGAGCAGTACTTC,CASSLDRWYEQYF
TRBD2,TRBV6-1,TRBJ2-7,many,TGTGCCAGCAGTGAACTAGCGGGGCGGACCTACGAGCAGTACTTC,CASSELAGRTYEQYF
NA,TRBV18,TRBJ2-5,many,TGTGCCAGCTCACTTCTTTCAGTCACAGTGCAAGAGACCCAGTACTTC,CASSLLSVTVQETQYF
NA,TRBV15,TRBJ1-6,many,TGTGCCACCAGCAGCGAGGAACCGCGGCATAATTCACCCCTCCACTTT,CATSSEEPRHNSPLHF
NA,TRBV24-1,TRBJ1-2,many,TGTGCCACCAGTGATTTAAGCAGGGAAAGAAACTATGGCTACACCTTC,CATSDLSRERNYGYTF
TRBD1,TRBV20-1,TRBJ1-2,many,TGCAGTGCTAGCCGGGACAGGGATCCAAACTATGGCTACACCTTC,CSASRDRDPNYGYTF
TRBD2,TRBV7-8,TRBJ2-5,NA,TGTACCAGCTCCGGGACTAGCGGTAACCAAGAGACCCAGTACTTC,CTSSGTSGNQETQYF
TRBD1,TRBV12-3/TRBV12-4,TRBJ2-7,many,TGTGCCAGCAGGCGCCGGGGACAGGGAAACGAGCAGTACTTC,CASRRRGQGNEQYF
NA,TRBV9,TRBJ2-5,many,TGTGCCAGCAGCGGGGTGCGAGGAGAGACCCAGTACTTC,CASSGVRGETQYF
TRBD2,TRBV12-3/TRBV12-4,TRBJ2-7,many,TGTGCCAGCAGCACTCCAGCGGGGGGGCCATCGGGCGAGCAGTACTTC,CASSTPAGGPSGEQYF
NA,TRBV7-9,TRBJ2-5,many,TGTGCCAGCAGACTTACGCACGAGGGGGAGACCCAGTACTTC,CASRLTHEGETQYF
TRBD1,TRBV2,TRBJ1-1,many,TGTGCCAGCGGAGTGGGACAGACGGAAGGGACTGAAGCTTTCTTT,CASGVGQTEGTEAFF
NA,TRBV6-5,TRBJ1-2,many,TGTGCCAGCAGCAGTGATGGGGAGTTTGATGGCTACACCTTC,CASSSDGEFDGYTF
NA,TRBV14,TRBJ2-7,NA,TGTGCCAGCAGCCCCACTCGAGGGGACCCTGACTACGAGCAGTACTTC,CASSPTRGDPDYEQYF
TRBD1,TRBV4-1,TRBJ2-7,few,TGCGCCAGCAGCCAAGTCCCGGGACAGGTCTCCTACGAGCAGTACTTC,CASSQVPGQVSYEQYF
NA,TRBV18,TRBJ1-1,NA,TGTGCCAGCTCACCACAGGATGGGCCTGAAGCTTTCTTT,CASSPQDGPEAFF
NA,TRBV19,TRBJ1-5,many,TGTGCCAGTAGTCCAGATTGGAATCAGCCCCAGCATTTT,CASSPDWNQPQHF
TRBD2,TRBV4-2,TRBJ2-7,many,TGTGCCAGCAGCCAAGATTCGGCCCGTTCTAGCGGGGGAGTGTACGAGCAGTACTTC,CASSQDSARSSGGVYEQYF
TRBD2,TRBV6-1,TRBJ2-5,many,TGTGCCAGCAGGGCCTGGACTAGCGGGTCATTCGAGACCCAGTACTTC,CASRAWTSGSFETQYF
NA,TRBV2,TRBJ1-1,NA,TGTGCCAGCAGAGGAGTTTGGTGGGGTATGAACACTGAAGCTTTCTTT,CASRGVWWGMNTEAFF
TRBD1,TRBV5-1,TRBJ1-2,many,TGCGCCAGCAGCACACAGGGGGACTATGGCTACACCTTC,CASSTQGDYGYTF
TRBD2,TRBV6-1,TRBJ2-7,many,TGTGCCAGCAGTGAAGAGCTAGCGGGGGGGGGAGAGCAGTACTTC,CASSEELAGGGEQYF
TRBD1,TRBV20-1,TRBJ2-7,many,TGCAGTGCTAGAGATTTTAGGGACAGAACCTACGAGCAGTACTTC,CSARDFRDRTYEQYF
NA,TRBV5-1,TRBJ1-3,many,TGCGCCAGCAGCTTGGGAGACTCTGGAAACACCATATATTTT,CASSLGDSGNTIYF
TRBD1,TRBV20-1,TRBJ1-2,NA,TGCAGTTTCACGACAGGGAACTATGGCTACACCTTC,CSFTTGNYGYTF
NA,TRBV7-2,TRBJ1-2,many,TGTGCCAGCAGCGGGCTGTGGAGCGGGGAATATGGCTACACCTTC,CASSGLWSGEYGYTF
NA,TRBV28,TRBJ2-7,many,TGTGCCAGCAGTTTTGGGGGGGCGGAAGAGCAGTACTTC,CASSFGGAEEQYF
NA,TRBV19,TRBJ1-5,many,TGTGCCAGTAGTATGGACCCTACGGATCAGCCCCAGCATTTT,CASSMDPTDQPQHF
NA,TRBV27,TRBJ2-7,many,TGTGCCAGCAGTTTCGATCCCACAGGGGGGGACTCCTACGAGCAGTACTTC,CASSFDPTGGDSYEQYF
NA,TRBV7-2,TRBJ2-5,many,TGTGCCGTGATCTTGGGCAGGGGTCAGTTTTGGACCCAGTACTTC,CAVILGRGQFWTQYF
TRBD1,TRBV20-1,TRBJ2-2,NA,TGCAGTGCTATTGACAGGGGCGGCACCGGGGAGCTGTTTTTT,CSAIDRGGTGELFF
TRBD2,TRBV4-1,TRBJ2-7,many,TGCGCCAGCAGCCAAGGGACTAGCGGGGAATCGAGCTCCTACGAGCAGTACTTC,CASSQGTSGESSSYEQYF
NA,TRBV11-2,TRBJ2-7,many,TGTGCCAGCGGGTGGGGACCCCTCTACGAGCAGTACTTC,CASGWGPLYEQYF
NA,TRBV19,TRBJ1-3,many,TGTGCCAGTACTAGGGGCCCTGGAAACACCATATATTTT,CASTRGPGNTIYF
NA,TRBV11-2,TRBJ1-2,many,TGTGCCAGCAGCTTAACCCGGGACCCTGTAGGCTACACCTTC,CASSLTRDPVGYTF
TRBD1,TRBV6-4,TRBJ2-2,many,TGTGCCAGCAGAACAGGGGGCGACGGCACCGGGGAGCTGTTTTTT,CASRTGGDGTGELFF
TRBD1,TRBV7-8,TRBJ1-5,many,TGTGCCAGCAGCAGACTACAGGGGGAGAATCAGCCCCAGCATTTT,CASSRLQGENQPQHF
NA,TRBV29-1,TRBJ1-1,many,TGCAGCGTCCGAGGGACCATCACCCCTGAAGCTTTCTTT,CSVRGTITPEAFF
TRBD1,TRBV6-1,TRBJ1-5,many,TGTGCCAGCAGTGAGACGGGACAGCAAAATCAGCCCCAGCATTTT,CASSETGQQNQPQHF
TRBD1,TRBV6-9,TRBJ1-5,NA,TGCGCCAGCGGGACAGGGTATCAGCCCCAGCATTTT,CASGTGYQPQHF
NA,TRBV15,TRBJ2-5,many,TGTGCCACCAGCAGCCGAGTGTTGGAGACCCAGTACTTC,CATSSRVLETQYF